These 11 T cell receptor beta chains were sequenced from one sample in a study of cytotoxic CD8 clonotypes in ibrutinib-treated CLL (dated by TCRdb to about 2021). In the paper's terms, the time point label means: approximately 2 years on ibrutinib. The library was built by means of the immunoSEQ multiplex PCR assay. TCRdb carries this immuneACCESS record with in-frame sequences only. Its versions omit some clonotypes, under half of them owing to an unresolved V gene in the studies checked, with the rest unexplained. The sample table lists approximately 90,000 clones, 75% to 80% of them with a count of one. The top ten constitute 20% to 25% of the sample. Sequenced here: PBMCs, sampled after 24 months of ibrutinib treatment. All receptors come from a human donor with chronic lymphocytic leukemia.

The genes are TRBV27 and TRBJ2-3; D unresolved. The germline gives CDR1 MNHEY, CDR2 SMNVEV (reference sequence). V was shortened by 1 base and J by 2 bases, with 4 bases between the two germline ends. The CDR3 is 13 residues long. The CDR3 DNA reads TGTGCCAGCAGTTTATACCACACAGATACGCAGTATTTT. Protein product: CASSLYHTDTQYF.

The chain joins TRBV6-6 to TRBJ1-5; D is perhaps TRBD1 (6 bases). Germline V gene lookup returns CDR1 MNHNY and CDR2 SVGAGI (reference sequence). V was cut by 2 bases and J by 2 bases, with 10 bases left in between. The CDR3 sequence is 15 residues long. The CDR3 DNA follows: TGTGCCAGCAGTTACGGGGGCAGGGGCAATCAGCCCCAGCATTTT. It translates to CASSYGGRGNQPQHF.

V and J are TRBV27 and TRBJ1-4, with TRBD1 matching over 9 bases. The length of the CDR3 is 15 residues. V was clipped by 7 bases and J by 7 bases; unmatched bases: 10. Looked up from germline, CDR1 is MNHEY and CDR2 is SMNVEV (reference sequence). In nucleotides, the CDR3 is TGTGCCAGCACCCTACAGGGGGCTCAGGGTGAAAAACTGTTTTTT. Its translation is CASTLQGAQGEKLFF.

The chain carries TRBV7-2 and TRBJ2-7; TRBD2 agrees at 11 bases. The V and J ends lost 4 bases and 3 bases, in that order; junction bases with no gene match: 2. The CDR3 consists of 14 residues. Per the germline V gene, CDR1 is SGHTA and CDR2 is FQGNSA. The CDR3 nucleotides read TGTGCCAGCAGCTATAGCGGGGGGGACTACGAGCAGTACTTC. This gives the protein CASSYSGGDYEQYF.

The chain carries TRBV5-1 and TRBJ2-7, with D unresolved. The CDR3 is 15 residues long. V was trimmed by 1 base and J by 2 bases, leaving 13 bases between them. Germline lookup yields CDR1 SGHRS and CDR2 YFSETQ. CDR3 coding DNA: TGCGCCAGCAGCTTGATAGAGGCCGCCCCCTACGAGCAGTACTTC. Translation: CASSLIEAAPYEQYF.

This clone was seen a handful of times. The chain uses TRBV27 and TRBJ2-7; tentatively, D is TRBD2 (5 bases). The V gene lost 6 bases and the J gene lost 3 bases, with 15 bases spanning the gap. Looked up from germline, CDR1 is MNHEY and CDR2 is SMNVEV (reference sequence). The CDR3 runs to 14 residues. As DNA, the CDR3 is TGTGCCAGCAGCCCTATCCCGGGAAGCTACGAGCAGTACTTC. Encoded protein: CASSPIPGSYEQYF.

The rearrangement links TRBV2 to TRBJ2-7; possibly TRBD2 for D (6 bases). Germline lookup yields CDR1 SNHLY and CDR2 FYNNEI. The CDR3 length is 14 residues. The V end lost 5 bases, the J end lost 6 bases, and 17 bases lay between the germline ends. CDR3 amino acids: CASSLPLVGGEQYF. In nucleotides, the CDR3 is TGTGCCAGCAGTCTCCCCCTCGTGGGGGGCGAGCAGTACTTC. Filled out from reference TRBV2 and TRBJ2-7, the complete variable domain reads EPEVTQTPSHQVTQMGQEVILRCVPISNHLYFYWYRQILGQKVEFLVSFYNNEISEKSEIFDDQFSVERPDGSNFTLKIRSTKLEDSAMYFCASSLPLVGGEQYFGPGTRLTVT.

This rearrangement joins TRBV10-2 to TRBJ1-2; TRBD1 matches at 7 bases. From germline, CDR1 is WSHSY and CDR2 SAAADI. This CDR3 is 13 amino acids long. After removal of 8 bases from V and 5 bases from J, the junction contained 8 bases not matched to a gene. In DNA, the CDR3 is TGCGCCAGCTCTCCCTCAGGGGGGTATGGCTACACCTTC. It translates to CASSPSGGYGYTF.

The chain uses TRBV7-3 and TRBJ1-1; D is uncertain. CDR3 length: 13 amino acids. V dropped 1 base and J dropped 0 bases, with 3 bases sitting between them. The germline V gene encodes CDR1 SGHTA and CDR2 FQGTGA. The CDR3 protein is CASSLRLNTEAFF. The CDR3 DNA reads TGTGCCAGCAGCTTAAGGTTGAACACTGAAGCTTTCTTT.

V is TRBV6-5 and J is TRBJ2-5; D unclear. CDR3 length: 14 residues. Germline CDR1 is MNHEY and CDR2 is SVGAGI. Trimming took off 0 bases at V and 0 bases at J, with 5 bases between the two ends. The CDR3: CASSYSWNQETQYF. The CDR3 DNA sequence: TGTGCCAGCAGTTACTCATGGAACCAAGAGACCCAGTACTTC.

The rearrangement uses TRBV4-1 and TRBJ1-4, with D possibly being TRBD1 (5 bases). V dropped 3 bases and J dropped 8 bases, with 16 bases sitting between them. Germline V gene data show CDR1 as MGHRA and CDR2 as YSYEKL. The CDR3 totals 15 residues. The CDR3 loop reads CASSQTGTMGEKLFF. CDR3 sequence (DNA): TGCGCCAGCAGCCAGACCGGGACTATGGGAGAAAAACTGTTTTTT.